The sample holds one count of the clone carrying this T cell receptor beta chain. The data were taken from a study of PD-L1 blockade in urothelial cancer. On the study more broadly: Patients had received 0 to 3 prior chemotherapy regimens.

Profiling relied on immunoSEQ multiplex PCR, and the TCRdb table lists in-frame clones only, not all of them. Found here are approximately 48,000 clones, about 90% of them singletons; the top ten hold 16%. Germline CDR1 reads MGHRA; CDR2 reads YSYEKL. The V segment lost 6 bases and the J segment 4 bases; nucleotides outside the gene matches: 21. The CDR3 covers 20 residues. Material: PBMCs, obtained around atezolizumab (anti-PD-L1) treatment. This chain joins TRBV4-1 and TRBJ2-1; 10 bases map to TRBD2. The source of this sequence is a man aged 55-75 years with urothelial cancer. The CDR3 DNA sequence: TGCGCCAGCAGTTATAGGACTAGCGGACTTAAAGGGGCACTGTACAATGAGCAGTTCTTC. Residues: CASSYRTSGLKGALYNEQFF.